These 6 T cell receptor beta chains were sequenced from one sample in a study of T cells in women clearing cervical HPV infection. Sequenced by immunoSEQ multiplex PCR; TCRdb stores in-frame clones only, minus some. The table lists 23,000 or so clones. The specimen sequenced was blood buffy coat. The receptors stem from a woman between 18 and 70 years old with a cervical HPV16 infection that either progressed to CIN3+ or cleared (not recorded which).

Remarks on this clone: The read ends 3 residues early relative to the CDR3; the germline J gene fills the gap. V usage is TRBV5-1 and J usage is TRBJ2-7; TRBD1 matches 9 bases. Germline loops: CDR1 SGHRS, CDR2 YFSETQ. The CDR3 contains 14 residues. Trimming removed 7 bases from V and 1 base from J; junction bases left unmatched: 6. Here the CDR3 reads CASASGTGSYEQYF. The CDR3 bases that were read are TGCGCCAGCGCATCCGGGACAGGGTCCTACGAG.

Incomplete CDR3 DNA: TGTGCCAGCAGCTTAACGGGAGCGACTAATGAAAAG. Encoded protein: CASSLTGATNEK. The whole CDR3 sequence reads CASSLTGATNEKLFF. The chain carries TRBV7-3 and TRBJ2-2, with a tentative D call TRBD2 (5 bases). The read ends 3 residues before the CDR3 terminus; that terminus is restored from the germline J gene. The CDR3 loop spans 15 amino acids. Per germline, CDR1 SGHTA and CDR2 FQGTGA.

Of note for this clone: The read ends 3 residues early relative to the CDR3; the germline J gene fills the gap. This chain joins TRBV20-1 and TRBJ1-2, with 12 bases that match TRBD1. CDR3 length equals 15 residues. Germline V CDR1 and CDR2: DFQATT, SNEGSKA (reference sequence). CDR3 sequence reads: CSARDKGQGARGYTF. The sequenced part of the CDR3 DNA is TGCAGTGCTAGAGACAAGGGACAGGGGGCTCGAGGC.

To note about this clone: Read coverage stops 3 residues before the CDR3 terminus; the germline J gene supplies the remainder. The chain recombines TRBV7-9 with TRBJ1-1; 8 nucleotides line up with TRBD1. CDR1 is SEHNR and CDR2 is FQNEAQ in the germline V gene (reference sequence). After removal of 5 bases from V and 3 bases from J, the junction contained 8 bases not matched to a gene. The length of the CDR3 is 15 residues. The DNA read from the CDR3 is TGTGCCAGCAGCCACACTACAGGGGGGGACACTGAA. This sequence encodes CASSHTTGGDTE. From start to end, the CDR3 is CASSHTTGGDTEAFF.

On this clone itself: From the germline J gene comes the end of the CDR3, since the read stops 3 residues before it. V gene TRBV10-3 combines with J gene TRBJ2-3; D may be TRBD2 (6 bases). The CDR3 loop spans 15 amino acids. Per the germline V gene, CDR1 is ENHRY and CDR2 is SYGVKD. V shed 8 bases and J shed 0 bases, with 15 bases lying between them. The CDR3 bases that were read are TGTGCCATCGCAGTAAGCGGGCCTAGCACAGATACG. It codes for CAIAVSGPSTDT. The entire CDR3 sequence reads CAIAVSGPSTDTQYF.

About this clone: Sequencing ends 3 residues short of the CDR3 end; the germline J gene provides the rest. V is TRBV25-1 and J is TRBJ2-2, with unresolved D. There are 14 residues in the CDR3. The V end was cut by 5 bases, the J end by 2 bases, with 9 bases between. CDR1 MGHDK and CDR2 SYGVNS come from the germline V gene. CDR3 sequence: CASSPQANTGELFF. CDR3 DNA, as far as it was read: TGTGCCAGCAGTCCCCAGGCTAACACCGGGGAG.